This T cell receptor beta chain was profiled in a study of blood T cell repertoires in COVID-19. Study-wide background: Acute and convalescent COVID-19 samples came from the United States, Italy and Spain.

This CDR3 spans 16 amino acids. V shed 5 bases and J 5 bases; nucleotides not matched to a gene: 13. Germline assignment: CDR1 SGHTA and CDR2 FQGNSA. Exposed enrollees encountered a COVID-19 case at some point within 2 weeks before study entry. Data came from immunoSEQ multiplex PCR; TCRdb stores just in-frame clones and leaves some out. The sample has 200,000 to 250,000 clones, nearly 90% seen once. This sequence was found in a man aged 30-40 years who had been exposed to COVID-19. The chain carries TRBV7-2 and TRBJ2-5, with 8 bases lining up with TRBD2. Source material: PBMCs or T cells enriched from blood (not recorded which). This CDR3 reads CASSAFRGGNGETQYF. The CDR3 DNA sequence: TGTGCCAGCAGCGCATTCCGGGGGGGCAATGGGGAGACCCAGTACTTC. Combining the CDR3 with reference TRBV7-2 and TRBJ2-5 gives the whole variable domain GAGVSQSPSNKVTEKGKDVELRCDPISGHTALYWYRQSLGQGLEFLIYFQGNSAPDKSGLPSDRFSAERTGGSVSTLTIQRTQQEDSAVYLCASSAFRGGNGETQYFGPGTRLLVL.